This note documents a single TCR beta chain sequence. Its antigen is currently unknown. Generated by immunoSEQ multiplex PCR, the TCRdb table keeps only in-frame clones and is missing some. The sample holds 96,000 or so clones, approximately 87% seen once. The sample comes from a study of T cell responses to AZD1222 COVID-19 vaccine. Study summary: Second doses at about 4 or about 12 weeks were pooled.

Germline V CDR1 and CDR2: SGHRS, YFSETQ. The V and J ends lost 4 bases and 7 bases respectively, with 15 bases between them. The CDR3 runs 13 residues. Study observations and caveats: Donors, mostly white British, included more females; clonal diversity was possibly underestimated. Spike was spanned by vaccine-associated CD4 TCRs, which were dominant at 160-218 and 743-854.

The sequences come from peripheral blood, collected on day 0 of AZD1222 vaccination. The chain is built from TRBV5-1 and TRBJ2-7; D ambiguous. The origin of this receptor is an adult in good health. DNA for the CDR3: TGCGCCAGCAGCCCCCAATGGTTCCAAGAGCAGTACTTC. Residues: CASSPQWFQEQYF.